A single sample gave rise to the 26 T cell receptor beta chains below, sequenced in a study of blood T cell repertoires in COVID-19. This table comes from immunoSEQ multiplex PCR, and its TCRdb copy is limited to in-frame clones, with some not included. Of 110,000 to 150,000 clones listed, 81% are singletons. The sequencing input was peripheral blood. These receptor sequences come from a human donor in a cohort sampled during active COVID-19.

The chain links TRBV28 to TRBJ2-3; D possibly corresponds to TRBD1 (5 bases). This CDR3 has 13 residues. Germline lookup yields CDR1 MDHEN and CDR2 SYDVKM. Trimming left V 6 bases short and J 3 bases short, with 10 bases between. The CDR3 DNA reads TGTGCCAGCAGACCTCAGGGTACAGATACGCAGTATTTT. It translates to CASRPQGTDTQYF.

The chain links TRBV5-4 to TRBJ2-3, with D possibly TRBD1 on 6 matching bases. V was cut by 5 bases and J by 2 bases, with 15 bases left in between. CDR1 and CDR2 from the germline V gene are SGHNT and YYREEE (reference sequence). This CDR3 contains 15 residues. The CDR3 DNA sequence: TGTGCCAGCAGTTCCGGGTCAGGGGCCACAGATACGCAGTATTTT. Residues: CASSSGSGATDTQYF.

The chain couples TRBV3-1 (or the pseudogene TRBV3-2) to TRBJ2-6; possibly TRBD1 for D (6 bases). The CDR3 sequence is 15 residues long. Trimming shortened V by 1 base and J by 4 bases, and 8 bases separated the two germline ends. Germline V gene data show CDR1 as LGHDT and CDR2 as YNNKEL (reference sequence). CDR3 bases: TGTGCCAGCAGCCAAGGGACAGCCGGGGCCAACGTCCTGACTTTC. This codes for CASSQGTAGANVLTF.

The V gene is TRBV6-2 or TRBV6-3, the J gene TRBJ2-7; 7 nucleotides match TRBD1. CDR1 is MNHEY, CDR2 SVGEGT, per germline. The CDR3 sequence is 16 residues long. V trimming: 4 bases; J trimming: 2 bases; junction bases outside the gene matches: 11. The CDR3 DNA sequence: TGTGCCAGCAGTTTGACCGGGACAGCCGAAACCTACGAGCAGTACTTC. Its translation: CASSLTGTAETYEQYF.

The J gene is TRBJ2-5, the V gene TRBV7-2; 7 bases match TRBD2. The CDR3 is 17 amino acids. V was clipped by 0 bases and J by 1 base; unmatched bases: 8. Germline CDR1 reads SGHTA; CDR2 reads FQGNSA. CDR3 coding DNA: TGTGCCAGCAGCTTAGCTGGGAGGGGCCCCGGCCAAGAGACCCAGTACTTC. Translated: CASSLAGRGPGQETQYF.

This clone was picked up a small number of times. This chain connects TRBV5-1 to TRBJ2-5; no firm D call. In germline, CDR1 is SGHRS, CDR2 YFSETQ. Between the trimmed V and J ends, which lost 7 bases and 3 bases, there was a span of 19 bases. This CDR3 is 15 amino acids long. This CDR3 is CASRTYTGPKETQYF. Here the CDR3 DNA reads TGCGCCAGCCGCACCTATACTGGGCCTAAAGAGACCCAGTACTTC.

This rearrangement joins TRBV7-2 to TRBJ1-6; TRBD1 aligns across 8 bases. Trimming at V came to 5 bases and at J to 7 bases, leaving 19 bases not matched to a gene. This CDR3 comprises 19 residues. Germline loops: CDR1 SGHTA, CDR2 FQGNSA. The CDR3 spells CASSTSGMTGANFNSPLHF. The DNA for the CDR3 is TGTGCCAGCAGCACAAGTGGTATGACAGGGGCTAATTTCAATTCACCCCTCCACTTT.

The genes are TRBV7-7 and TRBJ2-5, with 7 nucleotides matching TRBD1. CDR3 length: 17 residues. The V segment lost 4 bases and the J segment 0 bases; nucleotides outside the gene matches: 11. In germline, CDR1 is SSHAT, CDR2 FNYEAQ (reference sequence). The CDR3 sequence: CASSSEEIQGYQETQYF. The CDR3 nucleotides are TGTGCCAGCAGCTCTGAAGAAATACAGGGGTACCAAGAGACCCAGTACTTC.

The genes are TRBV7-8 and TRBJ2-3, with D tentatively TRBD1 (5 bases). The V and J ends lost 1 base and 2 bases respectively, with 10 bases between them. This CDR3 comprises 15 residues. CDR1 and CDR2 from the germline V gene are SGHVS and FQNEAQ. The CDR3 region is CASSLGQGFTDTQYF. For the CDR3, the DNA is TGTGCCAGCAGCTTAGGTCAGGGATTCACAGATACGCAGTATTTT.

This chain joins TRBV9 and TRBJ2-1; 14 positions agree with TRBD2. This CDR3 comprises 13 residues. The V gene's germline CDR1 is SGDLS and CDR2 YYNGEE. V was clipped by 5 bases and J by 9 bases; unmatched bases: 1. DNA of the CDR3: TGTGCCAGCAGGGGGACTAGCGGGAGTGAGCAGTTCTTC. It is translated as CASRGTSGSEQFF.

In this sample, this clone turned up a few times. The CDR3 loop reads CASSFDRSSGANVLTF. The CDR3 DNA is TGTGCCAGCAGCTTCGACAGGAGCTCTGGGGCCAACGTCCTGACTTTC. V usage is TRBV7-2 and J usage is TRBJ2-6; maybe TRBD1 (6 bases). Trimming pared 3 bases from V and 0 bases from J, leaving 9 bases between. Germline V gives CDR1 SGHTA, CDR2 FQGNSA. CDR3 length: 16 residues.

In its sample, this clone was seen a few times. The gene calls are TRBV18 and TRBJ2-7; TRBD1 matches at 7 bases. Germline assignment: CDR1 KGHSH and CDR2 LQKENI. The ends lost 8 bases at V and 2 bases at J; junction bases unmatched: 6. This CDR3 is built from 13 residues. The CDR3 DNA reads TGTGCCAGCACCCGGGACAGAACCTACGAGCAGTACTTC. It yields the protein CASTRDRTYEQYF. The full variable domain, rest sourced from reference TRBV18 and TRBJ2-7, is NAGVMQNPRHLVRRRGQEARLRCSPMKGHSHVYWYRQLPEEGLKFMVYLQKENIIDESGMPKERFSAEFPKEGPSILRIQQVVRGDSAAYFCASTRDRTYEQYFGPGTRLTVT.

V is TRBV25-1 and J is TRBJ2-5, with 7 bases lining up with TRBD1. The CDR3 runs 14 residues. J was trimmed by 7 bases and V by 2 bases; bases with no gene match: 7. The germline V gene encodes CDR1 MGHDK and CDR2 SYGVNS. CDR3: CASSETRQGGTQYF. CDR3 coding DNA: TGTGCCAGCAGTGAAACCCGACAGGGCGGGACCCAGTACTTC. Variable domain in full (rest from reference TRBV25-1 and TRBJ2-5): EADIYQTPRYLVIGTGKKITLECSQTMGHDKMYWYQQDPGMELHLIHYSYGVNSTEKGDLSSESTVSRIRTEHFPLTLESARPSHTSQYLCASSETRQGGTQYFGPGTRLLVL.

This clone occurred a few times. A junction boundary mismatches the germline segment, possibly from a read error. The chain employs TRBV6-6 and TRBJ2-7; TRBD1 aligns across 7 bases. Germline-derived CDR1 and CDR2 are MNHNY and SVGAGI (reference sequence). The CDR3 totals 13 residues. CDR3 in DNA: TGTGCCAGCGGCCGGGACAGCTCCCACGAGCAGTACTTC. Protein product: CASGRDSSHEQYF.

The chain joins TRBV28 to TRBJ2-5, with TRBD2 identical over 7 bases. V lost 3 bases, J lost 5 bases, and 9 bases stayed unmatched. Germline values: CDR1 MDHEN, CDR2 SYDVKM. This CDR3 comprises 15 residues. CDR3 sequence reads: CASSLGGAGRETQYF. The CDR3, as DNA: TGTGCCAGCAGTTTGGGAGGGGCAGGTAGGGAGACCCAGTACTTC.

The chain links TRBV5-6 to TRBJ2-7; a possible D gene is TRBD2 (5 bases). V lost 0 bases and J lost 7, with 11 bases in between. Germline assignment: CDR1 SGHDT and CDR2 YYEEEE. The CDR3 is 13 amino acids. In DNA form, the CDR3 reads TGTGCCAGCAGCTTGGTAGGTTCGGGGGAGCAGTACTTC. Protein: CASSLVGSGEQYF.

The J gene is TRBJ2-1, the V gene TRBV28; D gene ambiguous. Between the trimmed V and J ends, which lost 4 bases and 4 bases, there was a span of 5 bases. Germline V gives CDR1 MDHEN, CDR2 SYDVKM. The CDR3 is made up of 12 amino acids. CDR3 in DNA: TGTGCCAGCAGTTACAATTACAATGAGCAGTTCTTC. It yields the protein CASSYNYNEQFF.

This chain joins TRBV2 and TRBJ1-5, with 8 nucleotides matching TRBD1. The CDR3 runs 15 residues. V trimming: 4 bases; J trimming: 6 bases; junction bases outside the gene matches: 8. CDR1 and CDR2 (germline): SNHLY, FYNNEI. DNA of the CDR3: TGTGCCAGCAGTGCCGACAGGGGAGGTACTCAGCCCCAGCATTTT. Translated, it gives CASSADRGGTQPQHF. Supplemented by reference TRBV2 and TRBJ1-5, the full variable domain reads EPEVTQTPSHQVTQMGQEVILRCVPISNHLYFYWYRQILGQKVEFLVSFYNNEISEKSEIFDDQFSVERPDGSNFTLKIRSTKLEDSAMYFCASSADRGGTQPQHFGDGTRLSIL.

V and J are TRBV19 and TRBJ2-7; 9 bases line up with TRBD2. The germline gives CDR1 LNHDA, CDR2 SQIVND (reference sequence). With V trimmed by 6 bases and J by 2 bases, 5 bases remained unmatched. CDR3 size: 14 residues. The CDR3 sequence is CASRRLAGAYEQYF. The CDR3 DNA is TGTGCCAGTAGAAGGTTAGCGGGAGCCTACGAGCAGTACTTC.

V gene TRBV5-6 combines with J gene TRBJ1-1; 8 positions agree with TRBD1. Germline V gives CDR1 SGHDT, CDR2 YYEEEE. This CDR3 comprises 14 residues. V trimming: 0 bases; J trimming: 5 bases; junction bases outside the gene matches: 3. The CDR3: CASSLGQGITEAFF. In nucleotides, the CDR3 is TGTGCCAGCAGCTTGGGACAGGGGATTACTGAAGCTTTCTTT.

The rearrangement joins TRBV4-1 to TRBJ1-5, with TRBD1 matching over 9 bases. The trim removed 2 bases at V and 4 bases at J, leaving 6 bases unmatched. This CDR3 region has 16 residues. CDR1 and CDR2 (germline): MGHRA, YSYEKL. For the CDR3, the DNA is TGCGCCAGCAGCCAAAGCGGGACAGGGAATAATCAGCCCCAGCATTTT. It specifies CASSQSGTGNNQPQHF.

The CDR3 loop reads CASRDRGFANEKLFF. In nucleotides, the CDR3 is TGTGCCAGCAGGGACAGGGGGTTCGCTAATGAAAAACTGTTTTTT. The V and J genes are TRBV27 and TRBJ1-4; TRBD1 matches at 10 bases. J was trimmed by 3 bases and V by 6 bases; bases with no gene match: 4. The CDR3 covers 15 residues. The V gene's germline CDR1 is MNHEY and CDR2 SMNVEV (reference sequence). The whole variable domain, remainder taken from reference TRBV27 and TRBJ1-4, is EAQVTQNPRYLITVTGKKLTVTCSQNMNHEYMSWYRQDPGLGLRQIYYSMNVEVTDKGDVPEGYKVSRKEKRNFPLILESPSPNQTSLYFCASRDRGFANEKLFFGSGTQLSVL.

This chain links TRBV25-1 with TRBJ2-1, with TRBD2 matching over 15 bases. Germline CDR1 and CDR2: MGHDK and SYGVNS. The trim removed 4 bases at V and 7 bases at J, leaving 2 bases unmatched. This CDR3 region has 15 residues. The CDR3 DNA is TGTGCCAGCAGTGGGACTAGCGGGAGGGTGAATGAGCAGTTCTTC. Amino acid sequence: CASSGTSGRVNEQFF. The variable domain in full, completed from reference TRBV25-1 and TRBJ2-1, reads EADIYQTPRYLVIGTGKKITLECSQTMGHDKMYWYQQDPGMELHLIHYSYGVNSTEKGDLSSESTVSRIRTEHFPLTLESARPSHTSQYLCASSGTSGRVNEQFFGPGTRLTVL.

This chain joins TRBV13 and TRBJ2-7; D may be TRBD2 (5 bases). V gave up 1 base and J gave up 2 bases, with 9 bases separating them. Germline values: CDR1 PRHDT, CDR2 FYEKMQ (reference sequence). The CDR3 consists of 14 residues. DNA of the CDR3: TGTGCCAGCAGCTTAGTAGGGAGAACCTACGAGCAGTACTTC. Its translation: CASSLVGRTYEQYF.

The rearrangement uses TRBV9 and TRBJ1-5; D unclear. V was pared by 0 bases and J by 2 bases, with 9 bases between. Germline V gives CDR1 SGDLS, CDR2 YYNGEE. The CDR3 sequence is 15 residues long. CDR3 DNA: TGTGCCAGCAGCGTAGCTGGGGAGGGCAATCAGCCCCAGCATTTT. Its protein is CASSVAGEGNQPQHF.

V gene TRBV7-2 combines with J gene TRBJ2-5, with D hard to call. Trimming took off 2 bases at V and 2 bases at J, with 6 bases between the two ends. CDR1 and CDR2 (germline): SGHTA, FQGNSA. The CDR3 contains 13 residues. CDR3 coding DNA: TGTGCCAGCAGCTTAACTCGACAAGAGACCCAGTACTTC. It codes for CASSLTRQETQYF.